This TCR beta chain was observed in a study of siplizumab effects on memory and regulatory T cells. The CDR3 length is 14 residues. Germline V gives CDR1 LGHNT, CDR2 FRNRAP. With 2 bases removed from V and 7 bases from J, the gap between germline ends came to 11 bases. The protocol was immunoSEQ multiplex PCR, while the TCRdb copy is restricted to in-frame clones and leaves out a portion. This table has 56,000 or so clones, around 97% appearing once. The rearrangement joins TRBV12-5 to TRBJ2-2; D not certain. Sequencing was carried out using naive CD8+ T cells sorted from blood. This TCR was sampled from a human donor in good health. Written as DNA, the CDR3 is TGTGCTAGTGGTTTGTGGGGTTTGCTCGGGGAGCTGTTTTTT. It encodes CASGLWGLLGELFF.